These T cell receptor beta chains were read from a single sample in a study of shared clonotypes between healthy human individuals. The assay was immunoSEQ multiplex PCR, and TCRdb's table has in-frame clones only and misses some. The sample has some 2,000,000 clones, 85% to 95% seen once. The source material was naive CD8+ T cells sorted from blood. The receptors derive from a man in his late teens or twenties in good health. Both conserved end residues are trimmed from each CDR3. D genes are given only for firm matches.

V: TRBV7-2; D: -; J: TRBJ2-7; CDR3: ASSFGTFVYEQY
V: TRBV11-2; D: -; J: TRBJ2-3; CDR3: ASSPLGGTSQDTQY
V: TRBV19; D: TRBD1; J: TRBJ2-7; CDR3: ASSMGTGDYEQY
V: TRBV7-2; D: -; J: TRBJ2-5; CDR3: ASIYSGLY
V: TRBV4-1; D: TRBD2; J: TRBJ2-7; CDR3: ASSPGEGLAGVNYEQY
V: TRBV6-5; D: -; J: TRBJ2-3; CDR3: ASSPRTDITDTQY
V: TRBV6-5; D: TRBD2; J: TRBJ2-5; CDR3: ASSYAGGLETQY
V: TRBV7-9; D: -; J: TRBJ1-1; CDR3: ASSMFGGNTEAF
V: TRBV19; D: TRBD1; J: TRBJ1-1; CDR3: ASTDWDSRGMNTEAF
V: TRBV16; D: TRBD1; J: TRBJ1-5; CDR3: ASSYDRDQWPQH
V: TRBV14; D: -; J: TRBJ2-1; CDR3: ASSPFGGVSNEQF
V: TRBV4-1; D: TRBD1; J: TRBJ2-7; CDR3: ASSQVPQGAYEQY
V: TRBV29-1; D: -; J: TRBJ2-1; CDR3: SVEGVTALYNEQF
V: TRBV28; D: -; J: TRBJ1-1; CDR3: ASSFGAFAEAF
V: TRBV11-2; D: -; J: TRBJ2-1; CDR3: ASSLGVTGGEQF
V: TRBV29-1; D: TRBD2; J: TRBJ2-3; CDR3: SVEDLGLAGPDTQY
V: TRBV9; D: -; J: TRBJ2-7; CDR3: ASSVGGPSYEQY
V: TRBV5-6; D: -; J: TRBJ2-3; CDR3: ASSFWGTDTQY
V: TRBV30; D: -; J: TRBJ1-1; CDR3: AWSVKGRGGEAF
V: TRBV7-8; D: -; J: TRBJ1-4; CDR3: ASSLAVERGPNEKLF
V: TRBV27; D: -; J: TRBJ2-7; CDR3: ASSLSSGYEQY
V: TRBV10-3; D: -; J: TRBJ1-1; CDR3: AIGTPTEPEAF
V: TRBV7-3; D: TRBD2; J: TRBJ2-1; CDR3: ASSPWLSGGVNEQF
V: TRBV10-1; D: -; J: TRBJ1-1; CDR3: ASSERGSGEAF
V: TRBV15; D: TRBD1; J: TRBJ2-7; CDR3: ATSRDRGSSYEQY
V: TRBV2; D: TRBD2; J: TRBJ2-2; CDR3: ASSDTSGENTGELF
V: TRBV28; D: -; J: TRBJ2-5; CDR3: ASSLGGRKGQETQY
V: TRBV5-5; D: TRBD1; J: TRBJ2-7; CDR3: ASSLDGTGSSYEQY
V: TRBV14; D: -; J: TRBJ2-7; CDR3: ASSQEKGGAPYEQY
V: TRBV6-5; D: -; J: TRBJ1-1; CDR3: ASRAGARNTEAF
V: TRBV6-4; D: -; J: TRBJ1-1; CDR3: ASSDRDGTEAF
V: TRBV19; D: -; J: TRBJ1-6; CDR3: ASSDSGSSYNSPLH
V: TRBV13; D: -; J: TRBJ2-2; CDR3: ASSASMGITGELF
V: TRBV6-5; D: TRBD2; J: TRBJ2-3; CDR3: ASSLTSGSADTQY
V: TRBV4-2; D: TRBD2; J: TRBJ2-7; CDR3: ASSPGLAGAEFYEQY
V: TRBV7-9; D: -; J: TRBJ2-1; CDR3: ASSSLSKDNEQF
V: TRBV16; D: TRBD1; J: TRBJ1-2; CDR3: ASSQPAGQGYGYT
V: TRBV9; D: -; J: TRBJ2-5; CDR3: ASSVGGMMETQY
V: TRBV30; D: -; J: TRBJ2-3; CDR3: AWSRPRDTQY
V: TRBV9; D: TRBD2; J: TRBJ2-1; CDR3: ASSDSGRADDEQF
V: TRBV13; D: -; J: TRBJ2-7; CDR3: ASSTQGFEQY
V: TRBV11-2; D: -; J: TRBJ2-7; CDR3: ASSLAGSVAYEQY
V: TRBV5-6; D: -; J: TRBJ1-5; CDR3: ASHQGAMGNQPQH
V: TRBV7-9; D: TRBD2; J: TRBJ2-5; CDR3: ASSLVPGLAGGPGETQY
V: TRBV18; D: -; J: TRBJ2-7; CDR3: ASSPLVTDSYEQY
V: TRBV25-1; D: -; J: TRBJ1-4; CDR3: ASSEGGGERELF
V: TRBV27; D: TRBD2; J: TRBJ2-7; CDR3: ASSPGTSSYEQY
V: TRBV30; D: -; J: TRBJ1-1; CDR3: AWSVEWDTEAF
V: TRBV29-1; D: TRBD1; J: TRBJ1-2; CDR3: SAWTGKTNYGYT
V: TRBV7-9; D: TRBD2; J: TRBJ2-5; CDR3: ASSLPGGAETQY
V: TRBV29-1; D: TRBD1; J: TRBJ1-2; CDR3: SVDHPTGGYGYT
V: TRBV2; D: -; J: TRBJ2-7; CDR3: ASSEEAAYEQY
V: TRBV19; D: TRBD1; J: TRBJ1-6; CDR3: ASSIIEGADSPLH